This is a list of T cell receptor beta chains from one sample in a study of T cell responses to AZD1222 COVID-19 vaccine. The data were produced by immunoSEQ multiplex PCR, yet TCRdb's version contains in-frame clones alone and is incomplete. The table includes 85,000 to 100,000 clones, approximately 88% detected once. The sequencing here drew on peripheral blood, taken on day 0 of AZD1222 vaccination. These receptors all come from an adult in good health. Both conserved end residues are part of each CDR3. Fields, in order: J gene, D gene, V gene, CDR3 protein. D genes are given only for firm matches.

TRBJ1-4,NA,TRBV11-2,CASSLVAAQKLFF
TRBJ1-3,NA,TRBV5-8,CASSSRTPSGNTIYF
TRBJ2-7,NA,TRBV10-2,CASMSRNYEQYF
TRBJ2-1,NA,TRBV4-2,CASSPRGHHNEQFF
TRBJ1-3,NA,TRBV18,CASSPAGYSGNTIYF
TRBJ1-1,TRBD1,TRBV5-1,CASSPSQGAAEAFF
TRBJ2-1,TRBD1,TRBV7-2,CASSKQTGDVEQFF
TRBJ1-6,NA,TRBV7-2,CASSLTTGFVSPLHF
TRBJ2-1,NA,TRBV5-6,CASSLDGGPYNEQFF
TRBJ1-4,TRBD1,TRBV5-1,CASSTEGTGPWEKLFF
TRBJ1-6,NA,TRBV5-1,CASSFRGSGGNSPLHF
TRBJ2-7,NA,TRBV11-2,CASSLGITEQYF
TRBJ1-3,TRBD1,TRBV9,CASSTRDRGNTIYF
TRBJ1-5,NA,TRBV19,CASTPSGNQPQHF
TRBJ1-2,TRBD1,TRBV19,CASSFRQGGGGDGYTF
TRBJ2-3,TRBD2,TRBV9,CASSSGGTSTDTQYF
TRBJ2-7,NA,TRBV7-8,CASSPLDRFIQYF
TRBJ1-1,NA,TRBV18,CASSWDPNTEAFF
TRBJ2-2,TRBD2,TRBV5-1,CASSLVGLAGTNTGELFF
TRBJ2-5,TRBD2,TRBV29-1,CSVVGLPGLQETQYF
TRBJ1-4,NA,TRBV12-3/TRBV12-4,CASSFTDEKLFF
TRBJ2-5,TRBD2,TRBV24-1,CATSDKPSGGAPETQYF
TRBJ1-2,NA,TRBV5-1,CASSLGPTGKTTNYGYTF
TRBJ2-5,NA,TRBV6-1,CASSDQQVPTYF
TRBJ1-1,NA,TRBV19,CASSMGQGVMNTEAFF
TRBJ2-7,NA,TRBV5-4,CASSLPFRDPYEQYF
TRBJ1-2,NA,TRBV7-9,CASSLLSQDYGYTF
TRBJ2-7,NA,TRBV6-2/TRBV6-3,CASSRVPYEQYF
TRBJ2-7,TRBD1,TRBV5-1,CASSAGTGADGAYEQYF
TRBJ1-1,NA,TRBV19,CASSIPNTEAFF
TRBJ1-1,NA,TRBV6-5,CASSYGGSGTEAFF
TRBJ2-7,NA,TRBV19,CASRGGIEQYF
TRBJ1-6,NA,TRBV2,CASSDSFSNSPLHF
TRBJ2-1,NA,TRBV12-2,CASPSRGPPRGEQFF
TRBJ1-1,TRBD1,TRBV6-5,CASSTGQGWNTEAFF
TRBJ1-1,NA,TRBV6-5,CASVAGWGVNTEAFF
TRBJ2-1,NA,TRBV5-5,CASSRDWDNEQFF